Below, 21 T cell receptor beta chains from the same sample are listed, as sequenced in a study of molecular identifiers for immune sequencing clone quantification. TCRdb fed the PCR reads into MiXCR, producing one record per CDR3 protein. This table holds about 97,000 distinct CDR3 sequences, approximately 24% found once. Sequencing input: naive CD8+ T cells from blood, with Jurkat cell RNA spiked in. Subset reported: FACS-sorted CD8+CD4-CCR7+CD45RA+ naive T cells. The receptors stem from a human donor in good health. Some libraries in this study had Jurkat cell RNA spiked in.

This clonotype was detected many times. The chain combines TRBV7-6 with TRBJ2-5; TRBD1 agrees at 7 bases. V was clipped by 1 base and J by 2 bases; unmatched bases: 10. Germline V CDR1 and CDR2: SGHVS, FNYEAQ. This CDR3 comprises 17 residues. The CDR3 reads CASSLGRAQGDQETQYF. The CDR3 nucleotides are TGTGCCAGCAGCTTAGGACGGGCCCAGGGGGATCAAGAGACCCAGTACTTC. Supplemented by reference TRBV7-6 and TRBJ2-5, the full variable domain reads GAGVSQSPRYKVTKRGQDVALRCDPISGHVSLYWYRQALGQGPEFLTYFNYEAQQDKSGLPNDRFSAERPEGSISTLTIQRTEQRDSAMYRCASSLGRAQGDQETQYFGPGTRLLVL.

This clonotype was counted ten times or more. The gene calls are TRBV5-6 and TRBJ2-3, with TRBD1 as a possible D gene (5 bases). Trimming cost V 7 bases and J 6 bases, with 21 bases left between them. This CDR3 region has 15 residues. Germline V gene sequence: CDR1 SGHDT, CDR2 YYEEEE. The CDR3 here is CASFPKAGPGDTQYF. Here the CDR3 DNA reads TGTGCCAGCTTCCCTAAGGCAGGGCCAGGGGATACGCAGTATTTT.

The rearrangement links TRBV18 to TRBJ2-5; D possibly corresponds to TRBD2 (5 bases). Trimming pared 1 base from V and 0 bases from J, leaving 18 bases between. Germline V gene data show CDR1 as KGHSH and CDR2 as LQKENI. This CDR3 is built from 18 residues. The CDR3 sequence is CASSPLRGLAENQETQYF. For the CDR3, the DNA is TGTGCCAGCTCACCACTCCGTGGTCTAGCAGAAAACCAAGAGACCCAGTACTTC.

The rearrangement joins TRBV6-5 to TRBJ2-6; 11 bases agree with TRBD2. V shed 6 bases, J shed 2 bases, and the junction held 9 bases outside the gene matches. Germline V lookup: CDR1 MNHEY, CDR2 SVGAGI. This CDR3 is 18 amino acids long. The CDR3 region has the DNA TGTGCCAGCAGGGGAGTAGCGGGAGGGCCTCCTGGGGCCAACGTCCTGACTTTC. Translated, it gives CASRGVAGGPPGANVLTF.

The gene calls are TRBV19 and TRBJ2-1, with D uncertain. This CDR3 region has 16 residues. V lost 6 bases and J 5 bases, leaving 20 bases between the germline ends. Germline V lookup: CDR1 LNHDA, CDR2 SQIVND (reference sequence). CDR3 DNA sequence: TGTGCCAGTAGCCTGTCCCTCTGGGGTCTAGACAATGAGCAGTTCTTC. It is translated as CASSLSLWGLDNEQFF.

This clonotype was counted many times. This chain uses TRBV4-1 with TRBJ1-5; TRBD1 might be the D (6 bases). V was trimmed by 1 base and J by 7 bases, leaving 14 bases between them. The CDR3 is 15 residues long. Per the germline V gene, CDR1 is MGHRA and CDR2 is YSYEKL. CDR3 amino acids: CASSQGPTGGQPQHF. Here the CDR3 DNA reads TGCGCCAGCAGCCAAGGTCCGACAGGTGGGCAGCCCCAGCATTTT.

The chain joins TRBV6-1 to TRBJ2-5; the match to TRBD2 covers 7 bases. This CDR3 comprises 15 residues. Germline V gene data show CDR1 as MNHNS and CDR2 as SASEGT. J gave up 1 base and V 1 base, and 3 bases lay outside the gene matches. The CDR3 reads CASSEVASGQETQYF. The DNA for the CDR3 is TGTGCCAGCAGTGAAGTGGCTAGCGGCCAAGAGACCCAGTACTTC.

This clonotype was counted many times. The genes are TRBV18 and TRBJ2-7; 7 bases are a match to TRBD1. Germline assignment: CDR1 KGHSH and CDR2 LQKENI. This CDR3 contains 16 residues. J lost 2 bases, V lost 4 bases, and 11 bases had no gene match. The CDR3 here is CASSQSPGQSAYEQYF. CDR3 in DNA: TGTGCCAGCTCACAATCACCGGGACAGTCAGCCTACGAGCAGTACTTC.

This clonotype was seen many times. This chain links TRBV13 with TRBJ2-7; TRBD1 matches at 9 bases. The germline V gene has CDR1 PRHDT and CDR2 FYEKMQ (reference sequence). The CDR3 length is 14 residues. V shed 2 bases and J 5 bases; nucleotides not matched to a gene: 4. The CDR3 coding sequence is TGTGCCAGCAGCTTACCCGGGACAGGGCACGAGCAGTACTTC. Translated: CASSLPGTGHEQYF.

As for this clonotype: This may be a read error: a much more frequent sequence differs by one nucleotide. The chain has TRBV12-3 or TRBV12-4 and TRBJ2-3; maybe TRBD2 (6 bases). This CDR3 spans 16 amino acids. The CDR3 nucleotides read TGTGCCAACAGTTCTCCGACACTAGCCCCCACAGATACGCAGTATTTT. Amino acid sequence: CANSSPTLAPTDTQYF.

This clonotype showed up many times. The chain carries TRBV7-9 and TRBJ2-7, with D perhaps matching TRBD1 (5 bases). Trimming left V 5 bases short and J 6 bases short, with 17 bases between. CDR3 length: 14 amino acids. Per germline, CDR1 SEHNR and CDR2 FQNEAQ (reference sequence). CDR3 sequence (DNA): TGTGCCAGCAGCCCCGGACATAAAATTGCCGAGCAGTACTTC. It codes for CASSPGHKIAEQYF.

This clonotype was counted at least ten times. J is TRBJ2-1 and V is TRBV14; TRBD2 aligns across 14 bases. Germline assignment: CDR1 SGHDN and CDR2 FVKESK. The junction had 18 bases not matched to a gene; V was cut back by 5 bases and J by 9 bases. There are 19 residues in the CDR3. CDR3 protein: CASSAPGTSGSLNDGEQFF. In DNA form, the CDR3 reads TGTGCCAGCAGCGCTCCCGGGACTAGCGGGAGCTTAAACGACGGTGAGCAGTTCTTC.

The genes are TRBV9 and TRBJ2-2; D remains ambiguous. V dropped 3 bases and J dropped 0 bases, with 27 bases sitting between them. CDR1 SGDLS and CDR2 YYNGEE come from the germline V gene. The length of the CDR3 is 21 residues. The CDR3 loop reads CASSAELRSTNVYANTGELFF. DNA for the CDR3: TGTGCCAGCAGCGCCGAGTTAAGATCGACGAACGTTTACGCGAACACCGGGGAGCTGTTTTTT.

The genes are TRBV13 and TRBJ1-2; 8 bases are a match to TRBD1. The CDR3 has 15 residues. The J segment lost 4 bases and the V segment lost 5 bases, leaving 9 bases of the junction unmatched. Germline loops: CDR1 PRHDT, CDR2 FYEKMQ (reference sequence). The DNA for the CDR3 is TGTGCCAGCAGCCCCTACGGACAGGGCTCCTATGGCTACACCTTC. Translation: CASSPYGQGSYGYTF.

This clonotype showed up just a few times. V gene TRBV6-5 combines with J gene TRBJ2-6, with 8 bases that match TRBD1. The CDR3 loop spans 21 amino acids. Trimming at V came to 2 bases and at J to 0 bases, leaving 15 bases not matched to a gene. Germline values: CDR1 MNHEY, CDR2 SVGAGI. CDR3 protein: CASSYTARPDRAISGANVLTF. For the CDR3, the DNA is TGTGCCAGCAGTTACACCGCCCGCCCGGACAGGGCTATCTCTGGGGCCAACGTCCTGACTTTC.

Worth noting for this clonotype: A much larger clone lies one base from this, so it may be a read error. Since the CDR3 does not end with the conserved phenylalanine or tryptophan, this likely comes from a read error. J is TRBJ1-1 and V is TRBV4-3; D ambiguous. The ends were cut back, 0 bases at V and 4 bases at J, with 12 bases in the middle. This CDR3 contains 15 residues. CDR1 and CDR2 (germline): LGHNA, YSLEER. Here the CDR3 reads CASSQDHEGSTEAFV. The CDR3 bases are TGCGCCAGCAGCCAAGATCACGAGGGATCCACTGAAGCTTTCGTT.

Comments on this clonotype: This may stem from a read error, because a much larger clone lies one nucleotide away. This chain uses TRBV27 with TRBJ2-2; D may correspond to TRBD1 or TRBD2 (5 bases each). Per germline, CDR1 MNHEY and CDR2 SMNVEV (reference sequence). The CDR3 runs 16 residues. The CDR3 region is CASSLSGAPDTGALFF. Here the CDR3 DNA reads TGTGCCAGCAGTTTATCAGGGGCGCCGGACACCGGGGCGCTGTTTTTT.

As to this clonotype: A single base separates this from a much larger clone, so it may be a read error. Lacking the conserved final phenylalanine or tryptophan, this CDR3 likely reflects a read error. CDR3 loop: CATSRVSGITTEAFL. The CDR3 bases are TGTGCCACCAGCAGAGTGTCGGGGATAACCACTGAAGCTTTCCTT. This rearrangement joins TRBV15 to TRBJ1-1, with D unclear. The V end was cut by 1 base, the J end by 4 bases, with 13 bases between. Germline CDR1 LNHNV, CDR2 YYDKDF (reference sequence). The CDR3 consists of 15 residues.

The sample holds many counts of this clonotype. The chain is built from TRBV7-6 and TRBJ1-3, with D uncertain. Germline-derived CDR1 and CDR2 are SGHVS and FNYEAQ. V was clipped by 5 bases and J by 2 bases, with 4 bases between them. The CDR3 covers 12 residues. The CDR3 loop reads CASSLTGNTIYF. CDR3 sequence (DNA): TGTGCCAGCAGCCTAACTGGAAACACCATATATTTT.

The rearrangement links TRBV9 to TRBJ2-5; 9 bases map to TRBD1. With 1 base clipped from V and 5 bases from J, the junction kept 6 bases outside the gene matches. CDR3 length: 15 amino acids. Germline values: CDR1 SGDLS, CDR2 YYNGEE. CDR3 in amino acids: CASSVSGQGTETQYF. CDR3 DNA sequence: TGTGCCAGCAGCGTATCGGGACAGGGCACGGAGACCCAGTACTTC.

Concerning this clonotype itself: This may stem from a read error, because a much larger clone lies one nucleotide away. This chain connects TRBV27 to TRBJ2-7; D is unclear. CDR1 is MNHEY, CDR2 SMNVEV, per germline (reference sequence). This CDR3 has 14 residues. DNA of the CDR3: TGTGCCAGCAGTTTACGCGCCCTTGCCTACGAGCTGTACTTC. Encoded protein: CASSLRALAYELYF.